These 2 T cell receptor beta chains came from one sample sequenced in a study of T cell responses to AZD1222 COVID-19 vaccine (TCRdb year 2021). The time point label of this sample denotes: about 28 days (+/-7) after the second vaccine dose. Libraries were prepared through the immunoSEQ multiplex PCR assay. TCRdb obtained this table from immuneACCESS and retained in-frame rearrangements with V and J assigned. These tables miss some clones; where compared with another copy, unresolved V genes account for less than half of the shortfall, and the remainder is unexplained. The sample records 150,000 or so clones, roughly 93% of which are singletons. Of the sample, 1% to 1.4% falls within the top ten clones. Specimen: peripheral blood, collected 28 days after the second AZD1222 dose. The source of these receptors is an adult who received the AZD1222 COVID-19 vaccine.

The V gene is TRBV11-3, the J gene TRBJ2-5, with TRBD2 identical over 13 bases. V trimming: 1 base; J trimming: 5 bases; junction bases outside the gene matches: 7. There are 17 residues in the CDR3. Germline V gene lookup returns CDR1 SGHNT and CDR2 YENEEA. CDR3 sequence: CASSLGELAGGRETQYF. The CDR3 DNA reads TGTGCCAGCAGCTTAGGGGAACTAGCGGGAGGGAGGGAGACCCAGTACTTC. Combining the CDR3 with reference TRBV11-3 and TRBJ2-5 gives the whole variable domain EAGVVQSPRYKIIEKKQPVAFWCNPISGHNTLYWYLQNLGQGPELLIRYENEEAVDDSQLPKDRFSAERLKGVDSTLKIQPAELGDSAVYLCASSLGELAGGRETQYFGPGTRLLVL.

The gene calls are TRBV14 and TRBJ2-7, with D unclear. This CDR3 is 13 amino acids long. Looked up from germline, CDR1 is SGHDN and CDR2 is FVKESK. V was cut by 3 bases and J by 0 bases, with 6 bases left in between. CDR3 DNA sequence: TGTGCCAGCAGCCAGCCCAACTCCTACGAGCAGTACTTC. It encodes CASSQPNSYEQYF.